Shown below are 14 T cell receptor beta chains from a single sample sequenced in a study of metastatic and nonmetastatic thyroid tumors. Every patient was untreated before thyroid surgery. TCRdb re-processed the PCR reads through MiXCR. The sample lists under 30,000 clones; 4% to 5% were seen once. Source material: blood. The receptors come from a female donor with papillary thyroid cancer or a benign thyroid nodule (not recorded which). Some clones in this sample may be carry-over from other donors' samples.

This clone was picked up a small number of times. This chain connects TRBV6-1 to TRBJ2-3; 7 bases are a match to TRBD2. The V gene's germline CDR1 is MNHNS and CDR2 SASEGT. Trimming cost V 7 bases and J 2 bases; bases outside gene matches: 9. The CDR3 consists of 15 residues. CDR3 region: CASIRLARNTDTQYF. DNA for the CDR3: TGTGCCAGCATCCGACTAGCACGGAACACAGATACGCAGTATTTT.

This clone was observed many times. The V and J genes are TRBV3-1 and TRBJ1-2, with 7 bases lining up with TRBD1. The CDR3 consists of 16 residues. The V gene's germline CDR1 is LGHDT and CDR2 YNNKEL (reference sequence). V lost 4 bases to trimming and J lost 8 bases; unmatched junction nucleotides: 16. This CDR3 is CASSPFFGQAEGGYTF. CDR3 DNA sequence: TGTGCCAGCAGCCCCTTCTTTGGACAGGCCGAGGGGGGCTACACCTTC.

This clone was counted between two and nine times. V gene TRBV7-9 combines with J gene TRBJ2-1; maybe TRBD2 (6 bases). Between the trimmed V and J ends, which lost 3 bases and 0 bases, there was a span of 9 bases. The CDR3 covers 15 residues. Germline V lookup: CDR1 SEHNR, CDR2 FQNEAQ (reference sequence). CDR3 residues: CASSFSGSSYNEQFF. The DNA of the CDR3 is TGTGCCAGCAGCTTTTCCGGGAGCTCCTACAATGAGCAGTTCTTC.

This clone was counted at least ten times. This chain joins TRBV3-1 and TRBJ2-2; no firm D call. From germline, CDR1 is LGHDT and CDR2 YNNKEL (reference sequence). Trimming pared 3 bases from V and 7 bases from J, leaving 9 bases between. This CDR3 has 13 amino acids. CDR3 in DNA: TGTGCCAGCAGCCACCGCCACGTCGGGGAGCTGTTTTTT. Protein product: CASSHRHVGELFF.

The rearrangement uses TRBV12-3 or TRBV12-4 and TRBJ2-7; D may correspond to TRBD1 or TRBD2 (6 bases each). Trimming cost V 1 base and J 5 bases, with 9 bases left between them. This CDR3 has 13 residues. In DNA, the CDR3 is TGTGCCAGCAGTTTAGGGGGGGCCAACGAGCAGTACTTC. Translation gives CASSLGGANEQYF.

The sample holds many counts of this clone. The chain links TRBV30 to TRBJ1-3; D perhaps matches TRBD1 (5 bases). CDR3 length: 10 residues. Trimming took off 3 bases at V and 8 bases at J, with 5 bases between the two ends. Germline CDR1 is GTSNPN and CDR2 is SVGIG (reference sequence). DNA for the CDR3: TGTGCCTGGAGAGGGGACACCATATATTTT. It yields the protein CAWRGDTIYF.

This clone was detected a few times. One base away lies a much larger clone, so this may be a sequencing read error. The chain couples TRBV14 to TRBJ2-1; D is perhaps TRBD1 (5 bases). The germline gives CDR1 SGHDN, CDR2 FVKESK. CDR3 length equals 13 residues. CDR3 protein: CASIQDSYNEQFF. DNA for the CDR3: TGTGCCAGCATCCAAGACAGCTACAATGAGCAGTTCTTC.

This clone was detected a few times. CDR3 DNA: TGCGCCAGCAGCCGCGGACAGGCGGATAATTCACCCCTCCACTTT. Protein sequence: CASSRGQADNSPLHF. This chain links TRBV5-1 with TRBJ1-6; 7 nucleotides align to TRBD1. With 4 bases clipped from V and 5 bases from J, the junction kept 6 bases outside the gene matches. The CDR3 length is 15 residues. CDR1 is SGHRS and CDR2 is YFSETQ in the germline V gene.

This clone was recorded a few times. The chain joins TRBV7-2 to TRBJ2-7, with D possibly matching TRBD1 (6 bases). The CDR3 totals 14 residues. Trimming pared 2 bases from V and 2 bases from J, leaving 10 bases between. The V gene's germline CDR1 is SGHTA and CDR2 FQGNSA. CDR3 protein: CASSLQGSTYEQYF. The CDR3 DNA sequence: TGTGCCAGCAGCTTACAGGGGAGTACCTACGAGCAGTACTTC.

This clone was counted between two and nine times. This chain joins TRBV6-1 and TRBJ2-7, with TRBD1 matching 11 bases. Germline lookup yields CDR1 MNHNS and CDR2 SASEGT. The V and J ends lost 0 bases and 3 bases, in that order; junction bases with no gene match: 1. This CDR3 contains 15 residues. The CDR3 DNA sequence: TGTGCCAGCAGTGAAGCCGGGACAGGGGGCTACGAGCAGTACTTC. This encodes CASSEAGTGGYEQYF.

This clone was detected ten times or more. The CDR3 DNA sequence: TGTGCCACCACAGGGGCCTCCTACAATGAGCAGTTCTTC. Amino acids: CATTGASYNEQFF. J is TRBJ2-1 and V is TRBV6-1; TRBD1 agrees at 7 bases. J was trimmed by 0 bases and V by 10 bases; bases with no gene match: 3. The germline V gene has CDR1 MNHNS and CDR2 SASEGT. The CDR3 has 13 residues.

Ten or more counts support this clone. The sample holds other DNA sequences that translate to the same CDR3. The chain combines TRBV10-3 with TRBJ2-7, with TRBD2 matching 10 bases. Germline V gene data show CDR1 as ENHRY and CDR2 as SYGVKD. Unmatched junction bases numbered 10, after V lost 0 bases and J lost 2 bases. CDR3 length equals 18 residues. This chain's CDR3 is CAISESVVLAGSTYEQYF. The CDR3 DNA is TGTGCCATCAGTGAGTCTGTTGTACTAGCGGGATCGACCTACGAGCAGTACTTC.

The V call is TRBV28, the J call TRBJ1-2; D not resolved. Germline CDR1 is MDHEN and CDR2 is SYDVKM. With 2 bases removed from V and 4 bases from J, the gap between germline ends came to 8 bases. This CDR3 is built from 13 residues. The CDR3 sequence is CASSLEEIYGYTF. The DNA of the CDR3 is TGTGCCAGCAGTTTAGAAGAGATCTATGGCTACACCTTC.

This clone was found a few times. The chain uses TRBV20-1 and TRBJ1-2, with TRBD1 as a possible D gene (5 bases). This CDR3 has 16 amino acids. CDR1 is DFQATT, CDR2 SNEGSKA, per germline (reference sequence). Trimming removed 0 bases at V and 4 bases at J, with 18 bases between. The CDR3 spells CSARDLGLDRSYGYTF. In DNA, the CDR3 is TGCAGTGCTAGAGATCTAGGTCTCGACAGATCCTATGGCTACACCTTC.